A selection of T cell receptor beta chains follows, all from one sample in a study of human T cells and chemical hapten exposure. Via MiXCR, TCRdb re-called the RACE reads, giving one row per CDR3 protein. The sample shows 300,000 to 350,000 distinct CDR3 sequences, 5.5% to 8% of them seen only once. The sample in question was whole blood, obtained in connection with sensitization to the hapten diphenylcyclopropenone (DPC). These receptors were collected from a woman in her late teens or twenties with alopecia areata. Some clones in this sample may be carry-over from other donors' samples. Each CDR3 is given with its conserved first and last residue. A D gene is named only where the DNA matches it firmly. Clone size is shown for a subset of rows, as once, few, many or a class of expanded clone.

>TRBV7-2|-|TRBJ2-3|TRBD2
CASSLRPGTSGASDTQYF
TGTGCCAGCAGCTTACGCCCCGGGACTAGCGGGGCCTCAGATACGCAGTATTTT
>TRBV20-1|few|TRBJ2-7|-
CSAGEGEVSEQYF
TGCAGTGCTGGCGAGGGGGAAGTGAGCGAGCAGTACTTC
>TRBV4-1|-|TRBJ1-1|-
CASSQDPGGGEAFF
TGCGCCAGCAGCCAAGATCCGGGCGGAGGTGAAGCTTTCTTT
>TRBV29-1|few|TRBJ1-1|-
CSVRLGSQGNTEAFF
TGCAGCGTTAGGTTAGGTTCACAGGGGAACACTGAAGCTTTCTTT
>TRBV7-8|-|TRBJ2-3|-
CASSLAPPDRSTDTQYF
TGTGCCAGCAGCTTAGCGCCCCCCGACAGGTCCACAGATACGCAGTATTTT
>TRBV19|few|TRBJ1-5|-
CASSRMWTDINQPQHF
TGTGCCAGTAGTCGAATGTGGACAGATATAAATCAGCCCCAGCATTTT
>TRBV7-2|few|TRBJ1-5|TRBD1
CASSLRGGQGNQPQHF
TGTGCCAGCAGCTTACGAGGGGGCCAGGGCAATCAGCCCCAGCATTTT
>TRBV20-1|few|TRBJ2-3|TRBD2
CSATTSGGPDTQYF
TGCAGTGCTACGACTAGCGGGGGCCCAGATACGCAGTATTTT
>TRBV21-1|-|TRBJ1-2|-
CASSSGTGGAGYTF
TGTGCCAGCAGCTCCGGGACAGGGGGCGCCGGCTACACCTTC
>TRBV4-3|many|TRBJ2-1|TRBD2
CASSQASSGGAGEQFF
TGCGCCAGCAGCCAAGCATCGAGCGGGGGGGCAGGTGAGCAGTTCTTC
>TRBV7-2|-|TRBJ1-2|-
CASSPAQGPNYGYTF
TGTGCCAGCAGCCCAGCCCAGGGCCCTAACTATGGCTACACCTTC
>TRBV7-2|-|TRBJ1-5|-
CASSLVEDGSQHF
TGTGCCAGCAGCTTAGTGGAGGATGGCTCCCAGCATTTT
>TRBV4-3|many|TRBJ2-1|-
CASSQDLMVGAYNEQFF
TGCGCCAGCAGCCAAGATCTAATGGTGGGGGCCTACAATGAGCAGTTCTTC
>TRBV6-5|many|TRBJ2-7|TRBD2
CASRPSGGAYEQYF
TGTGCCAGCAGGCCGAGCGGGGGGGCGTACGAGCAGTACTTC
>TRBV5-1|-|TRBJ2-5|-
CASSLQLVKGETQYF
TGCGCCAGCAGCTTGCAACTAGTCAAGGGAGAGACCCAGTACTTC
>TRBV7-2|many|TRBJ2-5|TRBD2
CASTFPAGDQETQYF
TGTGCCAGCACCTTTCCAGCGGGGGACCAAGAGACCCAGTACTTC
>TRBV28|-|TRBJ2-6|-
CASSPGGPSGANVLTF
TGTGCCAGCAGCCCCGGGGGCCCCTCTGGGGCCAACGTCCTGACTTTC
>TRBV7-2|many|TRBJ1-2|TRBD1
CASSPRTGATLNYGYTF
TGTGCCAGCAGCCCGCGGACAGGGGCTACCCTTAACTATGGCTACACCTTC
>TRBV14|-|TRBJ2-7|TRBD1
CASSSTTGAQQYF
TGTGCCAGCAGCTCCACGACAGGGGCCCAGCAGTACTTC
>TRBV7-9|-|TRBJ2-1|-
CASSFGRGEFF
TGTGCCAGCAGCTTTGGTCGAGGAGAGTTCTTC
>TRBV6-5|few|TRBJ1-1|-
CASSYSRQKAEAFF
TGTGCCAGCAGTTACTCGCGACAGAAAGCTGAAGCTTTCTTT
>TRBV12-3/TRBV12-4|few|TRBJ2-5|-
CASSQGRNRFEETQYF
TGTGCCAGCAGCCAGGGGAGAAATCGCTTTGAAGAGACCCAGTACTTC
>TRBV15|-|TRBJ1-2|-
CATSSRKGPYGYTF
TGTGCCACCAGCTCACGTAAGGGTCCCTATGGCTACACCTTC
>TRBV12-3/TRBV12-4|few|TRBJ1-2|-
CASSLGTAGGGYTF
TGTGCCAGCAGTTTGGGGACGGCTGGGGGTGGCTACACCTTC